A selection of T cell receptor beta chains follows, all from one sample in a study of beta chain features in type 1 diabetes. Clones were read by immunoSEQ multiplex PCR, and TCRdb kept only the in-frame ones, dropping some. Of under 950,000 clones detected, under 20% appear once; the ten largest clones hold 0.02% to 0.03%. The source material was naive CD4+ T cells from blood. All receptors come from a woman between 18 and 30 years old in good health. The CDR3 runs from the conserved cysteine through the conserved F or W. Fields, in order: clone size, D gene, V gene, J gene, CDR3 DNA, CDR3 protein. A D gene is named only where the DNA matches it firmly. Size values are once, few and many counts, or a class for expanded clones, and some rows have none.

abundance: NA
d_gene: NA
v_gene: TRBV15
j_gene: TRBJ1-1
CDR3nt: TGTGCCACCAGCAGAGATCATCGGGGAACTGAAGCTTTCTTT
CDR3aa: CATSRDHRGTEAFF

abundance: NA
d_gene: TRBD2
v_gene: TRBV7-2
j_gene: TRBJ2-7
CDR3nt: TGTGCCAGCAGCTCCGTTCGACTAGCGGGAGGGTTAGTCCCCTACGAGCAGTACTTC
CDR3aa: CASSSVRLAGGLVPYEQYF

abundance: NA
d_gene: TRBD2
v_gene: TRBV4-3
j_gene: TRBJ2-1
CDR3nt: TGCGCCAGCAGCCCCCGCCCCCACTCTAGCGGGATCTTTGAGCAGTTCTTC
CDR3aa: CASSPRPHSSGIFEQFF

abundance: few
d_gene: NA
v_gene: TRBV4-2
j_gene: TRBJ2-1
CDR3nt: TGTGCCAGCAGCCAAGCAGGTGGTGGCAGGGGAGCCTACAATGAGCAGTTCTTC
CDR3aa: CASSQAGGGRGAYNEQFF

abundance: few
d_gene: TRBD1
v_gene: TRBV7-2
j_gene: TRBJ2-5
CDR3nt: TGTGCCAGCAGCTTAGCCGGGACAGGGGGAGAGACCCAGTACTTC
CDR3aa: CASSLAGTGGETQYF

abundance: NA
d_gene: NA
v_gene: TRBV6-5
j_gene: TRBJ2-1
CDR3nt: TGTGCCAGCAGCTACGCTCACAACAGGGAGCAGTTCTTC
CDR3aa: CASSYAHNREQFF

abundance: few
d_gene: NA
v_gene: TRBV7-9
j_gene: TRBJ1-4
CDR3nt: TGTGCCAGCAGCTTCGGACGGGAGAATGAAAAACTGTTTTTT
CDR3aa: CASSFGRENEKLFF

abundance: NA
d_gene: NA
v_gene: TRBV7-9
j_gene: TRBJ1-3
CDR3nt: TGTGCCAGCAGAGACACAGGGTCTGGAAACACCATATATTTT
CDR3aa: CASRDTGSGNTIYF

abundance: few
d_gene: NA
v_gene: TRBV5-1
j_gene: TRBJ2-4
CDR3nt: TGCGCCAGCAGCTCCCCACTGGGGCCGAGCCAGGGCATTCAGTACTTC
CDR3aa: CASSSPLGPSQGIQYF

abundance: NA
d_gene: NA
v_gene: TRBV20-1
j_gene: TRBJ2-7
CDR3nt: TGCAGTGCCAGACTTACTGGGGAGCAGTACTTC
CDR3aa: CSARLTGEQYF

abundance: NA
d_gene: TRBD2
v_gene: TRBV4-3
j_gene: TRBJ2-7
CDR3nt: TGCGCCAGCAGCCAAGGGACTAGCGGAATTTACGAGCAGTACTTC
CDR3aa: CASSQGTSGIYEQYF

abundance: few
d_gene: NA
v_gene: TRBV7-2
j_gene: TRBJ2-3
CDR3nt: TGTGCCAGCAGCTTAAGTGGGTCGGGAGATACGCAGTATTTT
CDR3aa: CASSLSGSGDTQYF

abundance: NA
d_gene: NA
v_gene: TRBV2
j_gene: TRBJ2-7
CDR3nt: TGTGCCAGCAGCCTCTCCTACGAGCAGTACTTC
CDR3aa: CASSLSYEQYF

abundance: NA
d_gene: NA
v_gene: TRBV25-1
j_gene: TRBJ2-2
CDR3nt: TGTGCCAGCAGTGGACAGGACGTTAGGGACGGGGAGCTGTTTTTT
CDR3aa: CASSGQDVRDGELFF

abundance: NA
d_gene: TRBD1
v_gene: TRBV27
j_gene: TRBJ2-7
CDR3nt: TGTGCCAGCAGTTTAAGTAGGACAGGGAGTCCCTACGAGCAGTACTTC
CDR3aa: CASSLSRTGSPYEQYF

abundance: NA
d_gene: NA
v_gene: TRBV19
j_gene: TRBJ1-1
CDR3nt: TGTGCCAGTAGTATAACGGGACATGAGGCAGCTTTCTTT
CDR3aa: CASSITGHEAAFF

abundance: few
d_gene: TRBD1
v_gene: TRBV4-3
j_gene: TRBJ2-7
CDR3nt: TGCGCCAGCAGCCAAGATCGGATAATTAGGGGTCAGGGGGTCTACGAGCAGTACTTC
CDR3aa: CASSQDRIIRGQGVYEQYF

abundance: few
d_gene: NA
v_gene: TRBV5-4
j_gene: TRBJ2-5
CDR3nt: TGTGCCAGCAGCTTTGTACAACAGGAGGAGACCCAGTACTTC
CDR3aa: CASSFVQQEETQYF

abundance: few
d_gene: NA
v_gene: TRBV9
j_gene: TRBJ2-7
CDR3nt: TGTGCCAGCAGCGTAGACGCGGGTAGCTACGAGCAGTACTTC
CDR3aa: CASSVDAGSYEQYF

abundance: few
d_gene: TRBD2
v_gene: TRBV15
j_gene: TRBJ2-7
CDR3nt: TGTGCCACCAGCAGAGCCCGGGACTACGGTGGCGAGCAGTACTTC
CDR3aa: CATSRARDYGGEQYF

abundance: few
d_gene: NA
v_gene: TRBV25-1
j_gene: TRBJ1-2
CDR3nt: TGTGCCAGCAGTCCCCCCCTCGGGGGTGGCTACACCTTC
CDR3aa: CASSPPLGGGYTF

abundance: NA
d_gene: NA
v_gene: TRBV28
j_gene: TRBJ2-1
CDR3nt: TGTGCCAGCAGTCTGGACGGGAGTTACAATGAGCAGTTCTTC
CDR3aa: CASSLDGSYNEQFF

abundance: NA
d_gene: NA
v_gene: TRBV7-9
j_gene: TRBJ1-2
CDR3nt: TGTGCCAGCAGCTTTGGTCAGGCACCCTATGGCTACACCTTC
CDR3aa: CASSFGQAPYGYTF

abundance: NA
d_gene: NA
v_gene: TRBV18
j_gene: TRBJ2-2
CDR3nt: TGTGCCAGCTCCGGACAGAACACCGGGGAGCTGTTTTTT
CDR3aa: CASSGQNTGELFF

abundance: few
d_gene: NA
v_gene: TRBV4-1
j_gene: TRBJ2-1
CDR3nt: TGCGCCAGCAGCCAGGGGCAGCACAATGAGCAGTTCTTC
CDR3aa: CASSQGQHNEQFF

abundance: few
d_gene: NA
v_gene: TRBV29-1
j_gene: TRBJ2-1
CDR3nt: TGCAGCGTTGAGGGCGTTACGGACCGCACCTATAGCTCCTACAATGAGCAGTTCTTC
CDR3aa: CSVEGVTDRTYSSYNEQFF

abundance: NA
d_gene: NA
v_gene: TRBV29-1
j_gene: TRBJ2-4
CDR3nt: TGCAGCGTCGGGACCGTAAAAAACATTCAGTACTTC
CDR3aa: CSVGTVKNIQYF

abundance: NA
d_gene: TRBD2
v_gene: TRBV15
j_gene: TRBJ2-1
CDR3nt: TGTGCCACCAGCAGAGGTCCCCCGGGACTAGCGGGAGCGGGGGAGTTCTTC
CDR3aa: CATSRGPPGLAGAGEFF

abundance: NA
d_gene: NA
v_gene: TRBV9
j_gene: TRBJ2-5
CDR3nt: TGTGCCAGCAGCGTAGCGCTAACTAGCTCTGACTCCCAAGAGACCCAGTACTTC
CDR3aa: CASSVALTSSDSQETQYF

abundance: NA
d_gene: NA
v_gene: TRBV9
j_gene: TRBJ2-1
CDR3nt: TGTGCCAGCAGCGTAGCCGGGAGCCCTTTGAATGAGCAGTTCTTC
CDR3aa: CASSVAGSPLNEQFF

abundance: NA
d_gene: NA
v_gene: TRBV9
j_gene: TRBJ2-5
CDR3nt: TGTGCCAGCAGCGTCGGGGTCTCGGGGGAGACCCAGTACTTC
CDR3aa: CASSVGVSGETQYF

abundance: NA
d_gene: TRBD2
v_gene: TRBV6-9
j_gene: TRBJ2-7
CDR3nt: TGTGCCAGCCCCCGAGGGGCTAGCGGGAGAACCTACGAGCAGTACTTC
CDR3aa: CASPRGASGRTYEQYF

abundance: NA
d_gene: NA
v_gene: TRBV6-6
j_gene: TRBJ2-5
CDR3nt: TGTGCCAGCGGGCGTACCTACGGGCAAGAGACCCAGTACTTC
CDR3aa: CASGRTYGQETQYF

abundance: few
d_gene: NA
v_gene: TRBV19
j_gene: TRBJ1-5
CDR3nt: TGTGCCAGTAAAGGCCGGGGGGCCCGGTGGAGCAATCAGCCCCAGCATTTT
CDR3aa: CASKGRGARWSNQPQHF

abundance: few
d_gene: NA
v_gene: TRBV28
j_gene: TRBJ1-2
CDR3nt: TGTGCCAGCAGTTTAGGGGGACCCCTTACTTATGGCTACACCTTC
CDR3aa: CASSLGGPLTYGYTF

abundance: NA
d_gene: TRBD2
v_gene: TRBV5-1
j_gene: TRBJ2-7
CDR3nt: TGCGCCAGCAGCCCCGGGGGGTTAGATCGGGGTGAGCAGTCCTTC
CDR3aa: CASSPGGLDRGEQSF

abundance: few
d_gene: NA
v_gene: TRBV7-9
j_gene: TRBJ2-1
CDR3nt: TGTGCCAGCAGCATCACGGCGACTATCGGCGGCGAGCAGTTCTTC
CDR3aa: CASSITATIGGEQFF

abundance: few
d_gene: NA
v_gene: TRBV25-1
j_gene: TRBJ2-3
CDR3nt: TGTGCCAGCAGTCTTCCAGGGTCGGATACGCAGTATTTT
CDR3aa: CASSLPGSDTQYF

abundance: NA
d_gene: TRBD1
v_gene: TRBV27
j_gene: TRBJ2-1
CDR3nt: TGTGCCAGCAGTATTCGACAGGGGGGTCTCAATGAGCAGTTCTTC
CDR3aa: CASSIRQGGLNEQFF

abundance: NA
d_gene: NA
v_gene: TRBV19
j_gene: TRBJ1-1
CDR3nt: TGTGCGTCCGCGGCCACAAGGAACACTGAAGCTTTCTTT
CDR3aa: CASAATRNTEAFF

abundance: NA
d_gene: TRBD2
v_gene: TRBV7-2
j_gene: TRBJ2-1
CDR3nt: TGTGCCAGCAGCCTAACTAGCGGGGCTTACAATGAGCAGTTCTTC
CDR3aa: CASSLTSGAYNEQFF

abundance: NA
d_gene: NA
v_gene: TRBV28
j_gene: TRBJ2-7
CDR3nt: TGTGCCAGCAGAAGGGGAAAGCAGTACTTC
CDR3aa: CASRRGKQYF

abundance: NA
d_gene: NA
v_gene: TRBV20-1
j_gene: TRBJ2-3
CDR3nt: TGCAGTGCTAGCTTCGATACGCAGTATTTT
CDR3aa: CSASFDTQYF

abundance: NA
d_gene: NA
v_gene: TRBV9
j_gene: TRBJ2-3
CDR3nt: TGTGCCAGCAGCGTAGTGGCGCGGACCTCGGATACGCAGTATTTT
CDR3aa: CASSVVARTSDTQYF